The 9 T cell receptor beta chains reported below all come from one sample, sequenced in a study of blood T cell repertoires in COVID-19. The table came from immunoSEQ multiplex PCR; TCRdb's copy has only in-frame clones and leaves some out. The sample has fewer than 25,000 clones; around 89% are singletons. Sequencing was carried out using peripheral blood. The receptors stem from a man between 65 and 85 years old with acute or convalescent COVID-19.

This sequence joins TRBV7-9 and TRBJ2-7, with TRBD2 matching 8 bases. Germline loops: CDR1 SEHNR, CDR2 FQNEAQ (reference sequence). This CDR3 spans 17 amino acids. V was clipped by 5 bases and J by 0 bases; unmatched bases: 12. CDR3 DNA sequence: TGTGCCAGCAGCCCGGGCAGCGGGGGCCCTCCCTCCTACGAGCAGTACTTC. This translates into CASSPGSGGPPSYEQYF.

The gene calls are TRBV10-3 and TRBJ1-1; possibly TRBD1 for D (5 bases). The CDR3 contains 14 residues. The germline CDR1 and CDR2 sequences are ENHRY and SYGVKD. The ends were cut back, 2 bases at V and 4 bases at J, with 11 bases in the middle. The CDR3: CAISERGQATEAFF. CDR3 bases: TGTGCCATCAGTGAGAGGGGTCAGGCCACTGAAGCTTTCTTT.

V is TRBV6-5 and J is TRBJ1-2; 7 bases align to TRBD1. CDR3 length: 13 amino acids. Germline trimming cut 8 bases from V and 4 bases from J; bases unmatched to any gene: 7. Germline CDR1 MNHEY, CDR2 SVGAGI. CDR3 DNA: TGTGCCAGCGGGACCGACAGGGTCTATGGCTACACCTTC. This translates into CASGTDRVYGYTF.

The chain links TRBV7-9 to TRBJ1-1; 9 positions match TRBD1. Unmatched junction bases numbered 9, after V lost 5 bases and J lost 2 bases. Germline CDR1 and CDR2: SEHNR and FQNEAQ (reference sequence). This CDR3 contains 16 residues. CDR3 nucleotide sequence: TGTGCCAGCAGCCTTCGATGGACAGGGGCTAACACTGAAGCTTTCTTT. Amino acid sequence: CASSLRWTGANTEAFF.

The chain is built from TRBV7-8 and TRBJ1-2, with D maybe TRBD1 (6 bases). This CDR3 is 15 amino acids long. V lost 2 bases and J lost 6, with 16 bases in between. Germline V lookup: CDR1 SGHVS, CDR2 FQNEAQ. CDR3 amino acids: CASSLFGGPRDGYTF. DNA of the CDR3: TGTGCCAGCAGCTTATTTGGGGGCCCACGTGATGGCTACACCTTC.

The chain employs TRBV5-1 and TRBJ1-2; 7 positions match TRBD1. V shed 4 bases, J shed 3 bases, and the junction held 3 bases outside the gene matches. The CDR3 spans 13 residues. Germline CDR1 reads SGHRS; CDR2 reads YFSETQ. CDR3: CASSLQGDYGYTF. The DNA for the CDR3 is TGCGCCAGCAGCCTCCAGGGGGACTATGGCTACACCTTC.

This clone appeared a single time. The V call is TRBV10-3, the J call TRBJ2-1; no clear D gene. CDR1 and CDR2 (germline): ENHRY, SYGVKD. V lost 8 bases, J lost 9 bases, and 17 bases lay in between. The CDR3 has 13 amino acids. The CDR3 here is CAIGNPSATEQFF. DNA for the CDR3: TGTGCCATCGGCAACCCTAGTGCTACTGAGCAGTTCTTC.

The chain has TRBV2 and TRBJ2-3; tentatively, D is TRBD2 (5 bases). V lost 8 bases and J 5 bases, leaving 17 bases between the germline ends. The CDR3 loop spans 14 amino acids. CDR1 SNHLY and CDR2 FYNNEI come from the germline V gene. In DNA, the CDR3 is TGTGCCAGCTTGAGGGCCATGACTATAGATACGCAGTATTTT. It specifies CASLRAMTIDTQYF.

The chain employs TRBV18 and TRBJ2-7, with 10 positions matching TRBD1. Unmatched junction bases numbered 6, after V lost 4 bases and J lost 3 bases. This CDR3 has 15 amino acids. CDR1 and CDR2 (germline): KGHSH, LQKENI. The CDR3 region has the DNA TGTGCCAGCTCACAGGGACAGGGGCTGCGCTACGAGCAGTACTTC. This translates into CASSQGQGLRYEQYF. The whole variable domain, filled in from reference TRBV18 and TRBJ2-7, reads NAGVMQNPRHLVRRRGQEARLRCSPMKGHSHVYWYRQLPEEGLKFMVYLQKENIIDESGMPKERFSAEFPKEGPSILRIQQVVRGDSAAYFCASSQGQGLRYEQYFGPGTRLTVT.